This TCR beta chain was sequenced in a study of blood T cell repertoires in COVID-19. Study overall: Samples representing acute and convalescent COVID-19 were sourced from the United States, Italy and Spain. PBMCs, B-cell-depleted T cells, or T cells provided the cDNA or gDNA that made up the material.

Original processing notes: Researchers report that nucleated cell counts were estimated from reference gene primer amplification. Only in-frame clones appear in the TCRdb table, and some are missing; sequencing was by immunoSEQ multiplex PCR. The D gene and trimming were derived from the DNA, and the V and J assignments and clone size from that table. The sample lists around 210,000 clones, less than 90% occurring once. Trimming pared 7 bases from V and 1 base from J, leaving 5 bases between. CDR3 length equals 11 residues. CDR1 and CDR2 (germline): SGDLS, YYNGEE. The genes are TRBV9 and TRBJ1-2; D not resolved. Material for sequencing was peripheral blood. The TCR originated in a woman between 65 and 79 years old with acute or convalescent COVID-19. CDR3 DNA: TGTGCCAGCTCAGATAACTATGGCTACACCTTC. Translating it yields CASSDNYGYTF.